This section outlines one T cell receptor beta chain sequence together with its context. CDR3 length equals 13 residues. Germline V CDR1 and CDR2: LNHNV, YYDKDF (reference sequence). V shed 9 bases, J shed 1 base, and the junction held 3 bases outside the gene matches. This sample stems from a study of blood T cell repertoires in COVID-19. Study as a whole: COVID-19 samples from acute and convalescent phases originated in the United States, Italy and Spain. Sample material is recorded as cDNA or gDNA derived from T cells, B-cell-depleted T cells, or PBMCs.

Original processing notes: Estimation of nucleated cell counts was performed using reference gene primer amplification. Sequenced by immunoSEQ multiplex PCR; TCRdb stores in-frame clones only, minus some. V, J and clone size are taken as reported in that table, and D and trimming were inferred from the DNA itself. This table has about 160,000 clones, 65% to 85% appearing once. The J gene is TRBJ1-5, the V gene TRBV15; 7 bases agree with TRBD1. This clonotype originated in a man between 60 and 75 years old with active or convalescent COVID-19. The sample was peripheral blood. This CDR3 reads CATKGASNQPQHF. The CDR3 DNA sequence: TGTGCCACTAAGGGGGCGAGCAATCAGCCCCAGCATTTT.